This record looks at one T cell receptor (beta chain) sequence and its context. Its target is unknown. A multiplex PCR was run with 60 Vbeta primers and 13 Jbeta primers. Assay used: immunoSEQ multiplex PCR; TCRdb lists only in-frame clones, some missing. Of approximately 67,000 clones detected, about 65% appear once; the ten largest clones hold approximately 2.1%. This entry belongs to a study of cytomegalovirus exposure and HLA in healthy donors. Overall study results and limits: Trimming of TCR beta V- and J-genes showed a link, identified in a later analysis, to a missense DCLRE1C variant. Altogether, around 160 TCR beta chains were recorded as cytomegalovirus-associated. Earlier analysis found most TCR beta V segments productive about 87% or about 30% of the time.

The V gene's germline CDR1 is SGHNT and CDR2 YENEEA. V was clipped by 5 bases and J by 5 bases; unmatched bases: 7. The CDR3 runs to 14 residues. The chain joins TRBV11-3 to TRBJ2-5, with 8 bases fitting TRBD2. Sample: PBMCs. The clonotype originates from a woman aged 30 to 39 in good health and CMV-seronegative. The CDR3 region has the DNA TGTGCCAGCAGCCCCGGGGGGGCGCGGGAGACCCAGTACTTC. Its translation is CASSPGGARETQYF.